This T cell receptor beta chain is from a study of T cells after posttransplantation cyclophosphamide. Whole-study results and caveats: TRB clonality was highly associated with recipient CMV seropositivity and reactivation. Later blood repertoires were often dominated by clones from the donor CD8+ memory compartment.

The related graft donor's blood sample was taken on the day of bone marrow donation. This clone was found many times. Its antigen is not known. The CDR3 is 15 residues long. Germline loops: CDR1 SGHTA, CDR2 FQGNSA. V shed 3 bases, J shed 5 bases, and the junction held 5 bases outside the gene matches. The table came from immunoSEQ multiplex PCR; TCRdb's copy has only in-frame clones and leaves some out. Listed for the sample are 40,000 to 45,000 clones, none seen a single time. This chain uses TRBV7-2 with TRBJ1-1; 11 bases agree with TRBD1. The TCR sequence derives from a man aged 40-49 years in good health, CMV-negative, and a related stem cell transplant donor. Sequenced sample: PBMCs. The CDR3 reads CASSFGTGGNTEAFF. The DNA for the CDR3 is TGTGCCAGCAGCTTTGGGACAGGGGGAAATACTGAAGCTTTCTTT. Combining the CDR3 with reference TRBV7-2 and TRBJ1-1 gives the whole variable domain GAGVSQSPSNKVTEKGKDVELRCDPISGHTALYWYRQSLGQGLEFLIYFQGNSAPDKSGLPSDRFSAERTGGSVSTLTIQRTQQEDSAVYLCASSFGTGGNTEAFFGQGTRLTVV.